A single sample gave rise to the 9 T cell receptor beta chains below, sequenced in a study of blood T cell repertoires in COVID-19. Using immunoSEQ multiplex PCR, the repertoire was profiled, and TCRdb retains in-frame clones only, with some absent. The table shows about 290,000 clones, with around 89% occurring only once. The sample consisted of peripheral blood. The receptors were sampled from a man in his forties with acute or convalescent COVID-19.

The rearrangement links TRBV9 to TRBJ1-1; a weak D match, TRBD1 (6 bases). The CDR3 loop spans 15 amino acids. Trimming stripped 3 bases from V and 5 bases from J, with 17 bases between. CDR1 and CDR2 (germline): SGDLS, YYNGEE. CDR3 in amino acids: CASSADSQGLTEAFF. CDR3 DNA sequence: TGTGCCAGCAGCGCTGATTCACAGGGTTTAACTGAAGCTTTCTTT.

CDR3 sequence reads: CASSQVGGGDTQYF. The CDR3 region has the DNA TGTGCCAGCAGCCAAGTGGGGGGAGGAGATACGCAGTATTTT. The chain employs TRBV14 and TRBJ2-3; D is perhaps TRBD2 (6 bases). Germline V gene data show CDR1 as SGHDN and CDR2 as FVKESK. The CDR3 contains 14 residues. V lost 1 base to trimming and J lost 5 bases, with 10 bases between them.

CDR3 DNA sequence: TGCGCCAGCAGCCCGAGGGGACAAACGGGTCAGCCCCAGCATTTT. Protein product: CASSPRGQTGQPQHF. The V and J genes are TRBV5-1 and TRBJ1-5; D perhaps matches TRBD1 (6 bases). The V gene lost 4 bases and the J gene lost 6 bases, with 17 bases spanning the gap. The CDR3 is 15 amino acids. Germline-derived CDR1 and CDR2 are SGHRS and YFSETQ.

The chain employs TRBV7-3 and TRBJ2-1; D gene unclear. Trimming stripped 6 bases from V and 0 bases from J, with 15 bases between. The CDR3 extends over 16 amino acids. Germline V gene data show CDR1 as SGHTA and CDR2 as FQGTGA. The CDR3 spells CASSFLAPSSYNEQFF. CDR3 in DNA: TGTGCCAGCAGTTTCTTAGCTCCCAGCTCCTACAATGAGCAGTTCTTC.

This chain links TRBV2 with TRBJ2-1; D gene unclear. Germline V gives CDR1 SNHLY, CDR2 FYNNEI. CDR3 length equals 12 residues. V was cut by 7 bases and J by 7 bases, with 11 bases left in between. The CDR3 DNA is TGTGCCAGCAAATTGTGGGCTAATGAGCAGTTCTTC. Amino acid sequence: CASKLWANEQFF.

V and J are TRBV2 and TRBJ1-1; 8 nucleotides agree with TRBD1. J was trimmed by 4 bases and V by 8 bases; bases with no gene match: 15. This CDR3 is built from 16 residues. From germline, CDR1 is SNHLY and CDR2 FYNNEI. The CDR3 is CASEGQGASLVTEAFF. For the CDR3, the DNA is TGTGCCAGCGAAGGGCAGGGGGCGTCTTTGGTCACTGAAGCTTTCTTT. Together with reference TRBV2 and TRBJ1-1, the CDR3 gives the full variable domain: EPEVTQTPSHQVTQMGQEVILRCVPISNHLYFYWYRQILGQKVEFLVSFYNNEISEKSEIFDDQFSVERPDGSNFTLKIRSTKLEDSAMYFCASEGQGASLVTEAFFGQGTRLTVV.

CDR3: CASSLATNTGELFF. The CDR3 region has the DNA TGCGCCAGCAGCCTAGCGACCAACACCGGGGAGCTGTTTTTT. V is TRBV5-1 and J is TRBJ2-2; D is perhaps TRBD2 (6 bases). The CDR3 is 14 amino acids. The germline gives CDR1 SGHRS, CDR2 YFSETQ. V lost 4 bases to trimming and J lost 2 bases, with 9 bases between them.

The rearrangement joins TRBV5-1 to TRBJ1-4; 7 positions match TRBD1. Unmatched junction bases numbered 4, after V lost 0 bases and J lost 5 bases. Germline values: CDR1 SGHRS, CDR2 YFSETQ. The CDR3 extends over 15 amino acids. CDR3 sequence reads: CASSLAMTGNEKLFF. The CDR3 DNA is TGCGCCAGCAGCTTGGCTATGACAGGGAATGAAAAACTGTTTTTT. The variable domain in full, completed from reference TRBV5-1 and TRBJ1-4, reads KAGVTQTPRYLIKTRGQQVTLSCSPISGHRSVSWYQQTPGQGLQFLFEYFSETQRNKGNFPGRFSGRQFSNSRSEMNVSTLELGDSALYLCASSLAMTGNEKLFFGSGTQLSVL.

The sample holds one count of this clone. V and J are TRBV7-2 and TRBJ1-2, with TRBD1 identical over 9 bases. Germline V gene lookup returns CDR1 SGHTA and CDR2 FQGNSA. V was clipped by 5 bases and J by 7 bases; unmatched bases: 11. The length of the CDR3 is 15 residues. The CDR3 bases are TGTGCCAGCAGCCGGGACAGGGTAGAACGTAGTGGCTACACCTTC. It codes for CASSRDRVERSGYTF. The entire variable domain, with the rest obtained from reference TRBV7-2 and TRBJ1-2, is as follows: GAGVSQSPSNKVTEKGKDVELRCDPISGHTALYWYRQSLGQGLEFLIYFQGNSAPDKSGLPSDRFSAERTGGSVSTLTIQRTQQEDSAVYLCASSRDRVERSGYTFGSGTRLTVV.